These 26 T cell receptor beta chains were all obtained from the same sample, sequenced in a study of identical twins. TCRdb ran MiXCR on the 5' RACE reads and lists one entry per CDR3 protein. The table shows a few hundred thousand distinct CDR3 sequences, with 9% to 10% occurring only once. This sample also belongs to another study, concerning yellow fever vaccine responses in identical twins.

The sequenced sample consisted of PBMCs. The receptor source for this set is a woman under 30 in good health.

This clonotype was counted only a few times. J is TRBJ2-1 and V is TRBV9; possible D gene TRBD1, 6 bases. Germline loops: CDR1 SGDLS, CDR2 YYNGEE. CDR3 length equals 12 residues. V was shortened by 4 bases and J by 10 bases, with 12 bases between the two germline ends. This CDR3 is CASSPGAHEQFF. DNA for the CDR3: TGTGCCAGCAGCCCAGGGGCACACGAGCAGTTCTTC.

In this sample, this clonotype turned up many times. The chain employs TRBV5-6 and TRBJ2-4, with 7 bases that match TRBD2. This CDR3 has 16 amino acids. V was clipped by 0 bases and J by 7 bases; unmatched bases: 10. Germline CDR1 reads SGHDT; CDR2 reads YYEEEE. CDR3 coding DNA: TGTGCCAGCAGCTTGGCGGCGGGAGTCGTACTGAACATTCAGTACTTC. Translation gives CASSLAAGVVLNIQYF.

At least ten counts were recorded for this clonotype. This chain uses TRBV29-1 with TRBJ2-3, with D perhaps matching TRBD2 (5 bases). The germline V gene encodes CDR1 SQVTM and CDR2 ANQGSEA. This CDR3 has 12 residues. Deletions cut 8 bases from V and 0 bases from J, with 9 bases between. The CDR3 region has the DNA TGCAGCCAGGCGGGTAGCACAGATACGCAGTATTTT. This encodes CSQAGSTDTQYF.

The chain recombines TRBV7-2 with TRBJ2-7; D call uncertain. From germline, CDR1 is SGHTA and CDR2 FQGNSA. The V end lost 5 bases, the J end lost 3 bases, and 8 bases lay between the germline ends. This CDR3 is 12 amino acids long. CDR3 residues: CASSLNIYEQYF. The CDR3 DNA sequence: TGTGCCAGCAGCCTCAATATCTACGAGCAGTACTTC.

The chain carries TRBV11-3 and TRBJ2-3; D unresolved. The ends were cut back, 1 base at V and 0 bases at J, with 8 bases in the middle. The CDR3 is made up of 15 amino acids. Germline V CDR1 and CDR2: SGHNT, YENEEA. The CDR3 DNA follows: TGTGCCAGCAGCTTAGTTTTTGCGAGCACAGATACGCAGTATTTT. Residues: CASSLVFASTDTQYF.

The V and J genes are TRBV28 and TRBJ1-6; D is ambiguous. Germline CDR1 is MDHEN and CDR2 is SYDVKM. There are 13 residues in the CDR3. The germline V and J ends were trimmed by 5 bases and 11 bases, with 13 bases remaining between them. The CDR3 protein is CASSEAETPPLHF. The CDR3 bases are TGTGCCAGCAGTGAGGCGGAGACTCCACCCCTCCACTTT.

This clonotype has a count of ten or more. The chain carries TRBV12-3 or TRBV12-4 and TRBJ2-1, with TRBD2 as a possible D gene (5 bases). Trimming removed 0 bases from V and 6 bases from J, with 9 bases in between. The CDR3 contains 14 residues. The CDR3 is CASSLAGVINEQFF. The CDR3 DNA sequence: TGTGCCAGCAGTTTAGCGGGAGTAATCAATGAGCAGTTCTTC.

This rearrangement joins TRBV4-2 to TRBJ1-3; perhaps TRBD1 as D (6 bases). CDR1 and CDR2 from the germline V gene are LGHNA and YNFKEQ. The CDR3 is made up of 18 amino acids. V was trimmed by 1 base and J by 1 base, leaving 17 bases between them. The CDR3 DNA reads TGTGCCAGCAGCCAAGGCCACGGTAGGACAGATTCTGGAAACACCATATATTTT. Encoded protein: CASSQGHGRTDSGNTIYF.

The chain employs TRBV10-1 and TRBJ2-3; 7 bases are shared with TRBD1. The CDR3 extends over 14 amino acids. V lost 6 bases and J lost 5; bases outside the gene matches: 8. Germline loops: CDR1 WNHNN, CDR2 SYGVQD (reference sequence). The CDR3, as DNA: TGCGCCAGCAGGTTGACAGGGAACAGAGATACGCAGTATTTT. It codes for CASRLTGNRDTQYF.

This clonotype has a handful of counts. The chain is built from TRBV6-1 and TRBJ2-7, with 8 nucleotides matching TRBD1. Germline V lookup: CDR1 MNHNS, CDR2 SASEGT. The V segment lost 6 bases and the J segment 3 bases; nucleotides outside the gene matches: 13. CDR3 size: 16 residues. This CDR3 reads CASRPRTGSWGYEQYF. Here the CDR3 DNA reads TGTGCCAGCAGACCCCGGACAGGGTCCTGGGGCTACGAGCAGTACTTC.

This clonotype occurred a few times. V gene TRBV5-1 combines with J gene TRBJ2-5, with a possible D match to TRBD2 (6 bases). Per germline, CDR1 SGHRS and CDR2 YFSETQ. The CDR3 runs 18 residues. The V and J ends lost 0 bases and 1 base respectively, with 19 bases between them. CDR3 residues: CASSLAGIPGGSQETQYF. CDR3 DNA sequence: TGCGCCAGCAGCTTGGCGGGCATCCCTGGAGGGAGCCAAGAGACCCAGTACTTC. The variable domain in full, with the rest retrieved from reference TRBV5-1 and TRBJ2-5, is KAGVTQTPRYLIKTRGQQVTLSCSPISGHRSVSWYQQTPGQGLQFLFEYFSETQRNKGNFPGRFSGRQFSNSRSEMNVSTLELGDSALYLCASSLAGIPGGSQETQYFGPGTRLLVL.

The V gene is TRBV10-3, the J gene TRBJ2-2; possibly TRBD1 for D (6 bases). Germline CDR1 reads ENHRY; CDR2 reads SYGVKD. The CDR3 length is 12 residues. Trimming stripped 7 bases from V and 4 bases from J, with 7 bases between. The CDR3 loop reads CAITDSTGELFF. In DNA, the CDR3 is TGTGCCATCACGGACAGCACCGGGGAGCTGTTTTTT.

The chain couples TRBV29-1 to TRBJ2-1, with D unresolved. V lost 4 bases to trimming and J lost 4 bases, with 11 bases between them. Looked up from germline, CDR1 is SQVTM and CDR2 is ANQGSEA. The CDR3 totals 13 residues. The CDR3 DNA sequence: TGCAGCGTTGTGTTTTTGGTTTACAATGAGCAGTTCTTC. Translating gives CSVVFLVYNEQFF.

This clonotype has a count of ten or more. The V call is TRBV21-1, the J call TRBJ2-1; the D segment call TRBD1 is taken from the table without a DNA check. TRBV21-1 is termed a pseudogene. CDR3 length equals 17 residues. The CDR3 loop reads CASSKDSGRRLHMEQFF. In DNA form, the CDR3 reads TGTGCCAGCAGCAAAGACTCAGGGCGCCGTCTGCATATGGAGCAGTTCTTC.

The rearrangement uses TRBV10-2 and TRBJ2-3, with D maybe TRBD1 (5 bases). Between the trimmed V and J ends, which lost 7 bases and 2 bases, there was a span of 10 bases. The germline V gene has CDR1 WSHSY and CDR2 SAAADI. This CDR3 is built from 13 residues. CDR3 DNA sequence: TGCGCCAGCAATGGGGCCCACACAGATACGCAGTATTTT. Translating gives CASNGAHTDTQYF.

Many counts were recorded for this clonotype. The chain uses TRBV6-6 and TRBJ2-2; D is undetermined. The CDR3 is 13 residues long. Germline loops: CDR1 MNHNY, CDR2 SVGAGI (reference sequence). The V gene lost 3 bases and the J gene lost 3 bases, with 5 bases spanning the gap. The CDR3 here is CASSYIYTGELFF. CDR3 coding DNA: TGTGCCAGCAGTTATATATACACCGGGGAGCTGTTTTTT.

The chain has TRBV19 and TRBJ1-1; D possibly corresponds to TRBD1 (5 bases). The germline CDR1 and CDR2 sequences are LNHDA and SQIVND (reference sequence). Trimming left V 3 bases short and J 4 bases short, with 18 bases between. This CDR3 spans 16 amino acids. CDR3 nucleotides: TGTGCCAGTAGTATCCTTTCTGGGGGGAGTGGCACTGAAGCTTTCTTT. Its translation: CASSILSGGSGTEAFF.

The chain employs TRBV6-4 and TRBJ2-3; TRBD2 matches at 7 bases. V lost 6 bases, J lost 4 bases, and 7 bases stayed unmatched. The CDR3 has 14 amino acids. Germline loops: CDR1 MRHNA, CDR2 SNTAGT. DNA for the CDR3: TGTGCCAGCAGCCCGGGACTATGGGCAGATACGCAGTATTTT. Its protein is CASSPGLWADTQYF.

The rearrangement links TRBV5-5 to TRBJ2-6; 7 bases line up with TRBD1. Germline values: CDR1 SGHKS, CDR2 YYEKEE (reference sequence). The CDR3 runs 16 residues. V trimming: 5 bases; J trimming: 4 bases; junction bases outside the gene matches: 9. The CDR3 region is CASSIDRVFGANVLTF. The CDR3 DNA sequence: TGTGCCAGCAGTATTGACAGGGTCTTCGGGGCCAACGTCCTGACTTTC.

Only a few counts were recorded for this clonotype. This chain joins TRBV18 and TRBJ2-1, with D uncertain. Trimming pared 5 bases from V and 5 bases from J, leaving 10 bases between. The CDR3 consists of 13 residues. Germline CDR1 reads KGHSH; CDR2 reads LQKENI. CDR3 sequence reads: CASSSRADNEQFF. Written as DNA, the CDR3 is TGTGCCAGCTCATCTCGGGCAGACAATGAGCAGTTCTTC.

The V gene is TRBV18, the J gene TRBJ2-7, with 8 nucleotides matching TRBD1. Looked up from germline, CDR1 is KGHSH and CDR2 is LQKENI. The V gene end was trimmed by 3 bases and the J gene end by 7 bases; junction bases not matched to a gene: 11. The length of the CDR3 is 15 residues. CDR3 sequence reads: CASSPFRTGSEEQYF. The CDR3 DNA is TGTGCCAGCTCACCTTTCAGGACAGGGTCAGAAGAGCAGTACTTC.

This clonotype was seen many times. CDR3: CASSYQTDHYEQYF. DNA for the CDR3: TGCGCCAGCAGCTACCAGACAGATCACTACGAGCAGTACTTC. The genes are TRBV5-1 and TRBJ2-7, with TRBD1 as a possible D gene (5 bases). The CDR3 consists of 14 residues. V lost 3 bases and J lost 3, with 13 bases in between. Germline CDR1 and CDR2: SGHRS and YFSETQ.

This clonotype was recorded many times. CDR3 nucleotide sequence: TGTGCCAGCAGCCGTACTAGCGGGAAAGGCTCCTACAATGAGCAGTTCTTC. Translation: CASSRTSGKGSYNEQFF. The chain recombines TRBV7-8 with TRBJ2-1, with 10 bases matching TRBD2. Germline values: CDR1 SGHVS, CDR2 FQNEAQ. Losses at the gene ends were 5 bases for V and 0 bases for J; bases not matched to a gene: 7. This CDR3 has 17 residues.

This clonotype was counted many times. This chain connects TRBV6-4 to TRBJ2-2; D may be TRBD2 (7 bases). The V gene lost 3 bases and the J gene lost 0 bases, with 14 bases spanning the gap. The CDR3 has 17 amino acids. Germline CDR1 MRHNA, CDR2 SNTAGT. The CDR3 DNA follows: TGTGCCAGCAGTGAACAGGGAGGGAATTCGAACACCGGGGAGCTGTTTTTT. This gives the protein CASSEQGGNSNTGELFF.

This clonotype occurred once. This chain links TRBV5-4 with TRBJ2-2, with TRBD1 matching over 9 bases. The ends lost 3 bases at V and 4 bases at J; junction bases unmatched: 10. The CDR3 consists of 17 residues. The germline CDR1 and CDR2 sequences are SGHNT and YYREEE (reference sequence). DNA of the CDR3: TGTGCCAGCAGCTACGGTTCCGGGACAGGGTTCACCGGGGAGCTGTTTTTT. The encoded protein is CASSYGSGTGFTGELFF.

This clonotype was detected only a few times. The CDR3 here is CASSYGYYEQYF. Written as DNA, the CDR3 is TGTGCCAGCAGCTACGGGTATTACGAGCAGTACTTC. The chain links TRBV7-9 to TRBJ2-7; D is ambiguous. The CDR3 is made up of 12 amino acids. V was clipped by 4 bases and J by 4 bases, with 8 bases between them. Germline CDR1 is SEHNR and CDR2 is FQNEAQ (reference sequence).